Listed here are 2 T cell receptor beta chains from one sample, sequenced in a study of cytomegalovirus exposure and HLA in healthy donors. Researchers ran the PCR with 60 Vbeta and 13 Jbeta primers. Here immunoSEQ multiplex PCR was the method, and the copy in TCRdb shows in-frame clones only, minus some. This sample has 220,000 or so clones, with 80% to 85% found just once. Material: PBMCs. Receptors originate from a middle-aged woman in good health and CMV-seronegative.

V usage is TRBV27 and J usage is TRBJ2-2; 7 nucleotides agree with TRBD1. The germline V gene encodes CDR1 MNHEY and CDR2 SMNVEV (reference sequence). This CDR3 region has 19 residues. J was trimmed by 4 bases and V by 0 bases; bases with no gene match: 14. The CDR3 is CASSLSGQITKWSTGELFF. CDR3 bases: TGTGCCAGCAGTTTATCGGGACAGATAACAAAGTGGAGCACCGGGGAGCTGTTTTTT.

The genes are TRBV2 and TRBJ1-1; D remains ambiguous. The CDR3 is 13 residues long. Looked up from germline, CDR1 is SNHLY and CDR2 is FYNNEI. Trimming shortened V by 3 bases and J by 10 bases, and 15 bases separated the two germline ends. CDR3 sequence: CASSESLGARAFF. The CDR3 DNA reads TGTGCCAGCAGTGAGTCTCTGGGCGCTCGAGCTTTCTTT.